A selection of T cell receptor beta chains follows, all from one sample in a study of CD8+ T cells in alopecia areata. The method was immunoSEQ multiplex PCR; TCRdb's version includes in-frame clones alone and lacks a portion of them. The sample has about 170,000 clones; less than 75% are singletons. Material: CD8+ T cells sorted from blood, obtained at week 0. The receptors were gathered from a human donor with alopecia areata. Each CDR3 is given with its conserved first and last residue. D genes are given only for firm matches. The size of a clone is reported for some rows only, either as once, few or many, or as a class for expanded clones.

few | TRBJ1-5 | TRBV7-9 | TRBD1 | CASTGQDNQPQHF | TGTGCCAGCACAGGACAGGATAATCAGCCCCAGCATTTT
- | TRBJ1-4 | TRBV5-6 | TRBD1 | CASSLQGARKLFF | TGTGCCAGCAGCTTGCAGGGGGCGCGGAAACTGTTTTTT
few | TRBJ1-1 | TRBV5-1 | - | CASSLGGNTEAFF | TGCGCCAGCAGCTTGGGGGGGAACACTGAAGCTTTCTTT
- | TRBJ2-7 | TRBV6-5 | - | CASSYSVSYSSYEQYF | TGTGCCAGCAGTTACTCGGTCTCATATAGCTCCTACGAGCAGTACTTC
- | TRBJ2-5 | TRBV29-1 | - | CSVVPAASGRETQYF | TGCAGCGTTGTTCCCGCCGCGTCAGGGCGGGAGACCCAGTACTTC
- | TRBJ1-5 | TRBV10-2 | - | CASSERQGSQPQHF | TGCGCCAGCAGTGAGAGGCAGGGGAGTCAGCCCCAGCATTTT
- | TRBJ1-2 | TRBV6-6 | - | CASNSPRDGYTF | TGTGCCAGCAATTCACCCAGGGATGGCTACACCTTC
- | TRBJ2-7 | TRBV7-9 | TRBD2 | CASSSSGTQRYEQYF | TGTGCCAGCAGCTCCAGCGGGACCCAGAGGTACGAGCAGTACTTC
once | TRBJ1-6 | TRBV10-3 | - | CAISERGPSRNSPLHF | TGTGCCATCAGTGAGCGGGGGCCTAGCCGAAATTCACCCCTCCACTTT
few | TRBJ1-1 | TRBV29-1 | - | CSAGRDTEAFF | TGCAGCGCCGGCCGAGACACTGAAGCTTTCTTT
- | TRBJ2-7 | TRBV5-4 | - | CASSQTAPPKPSYEQYF | TGTGCCAGCAGCCAAACCGCGCCTCCTAAACCCTCCTACGAGCAGTACTTC
few | TRBJ2-7 | TRBV4-2 | - | CASSPEDSAYSYEQYF | TGTGCCAGCAGCCCCGAGGATAGCGCATACTCCTACGAGCAGTACTTC
- | TRBJ1-1 | TRBV30 | TRBD1 | CAWSGGTGASPTFF | TGTGCCTGGAGTGGGGGGACAGGGGCCTCCCCTACTTTCTTT
- | TRBJ2-1 | TRBV5-6 | TRBD2 | CASSLGGGGNNEQFF | TGTGCCAGCAGCTTGGGTGGCGGGGGTAATAATGAGCAGTTCTTC
- | TRBJ2-4 | TRBV15 | TRBD1 | CATSRVPGTEKNIQYF | TGTGCCACCAGCAGAGTTCCCGGGACAGAGAAAAACATTCAGTACTTC
- | TRBJ1-1 | TRBV29-1 | - | CSVVEGLNTEAFF | TGCAGCGTTGTCGAAGGGCTAAACACTGAAGCTTTCTTT
- | TRBJ1-1 | TRBV30 | - | CAWGTGASTEAFF | TGTGCCTGGGGGACGGGGGCGAGCACTGAAGCTTTCTTT